A selection of T cell receptor beta chains follows, all from one sample in a study of blood T cell repertoires in COVID-19. TCRdb's table, derived via immunoSEQ multiplex PCR, lists solely in-frame clones and lacks some. Among 170,000 or so clones listed, 70% to 90% were seen once. Sample: peripheral blood. The receptor source for this set is a man aged 35 to 55 with active or convalescent COVID-19. Both conserved end residues are part of each CDR3.

j_call,v_call,cdr3_aa
TRBJ2-7,TRBV19,CASSNTGTGSREQYF
TRBJ2-7,TRBV30,CAWHRDRGNEQYF
TRBJ1-5,TRBV10-3,CASSGTGGNQPQHF
TRBJ2-7,TRBV15,CATSRSSGSYEQYF
TRBJ2-5,TRBV5-4,CASSSSGGVQETQYF
TRBJ2-7,TRBV19,CASRRTDHYEQYF
TRBJ2-1,TRBV27,CASSLFEGQGSNEQFF
TRBJ1-3,TRBV6-6,CASSYSASSGNTIYF
TRBJ1-1,TRBV7-9,CASHSPSRQGPMNTEAFF
TRBJ1-2,TRBV30,CAWSVRNRDSYGYTF
TRBJ2-7,TRBV12-3/TRBV12-4,CASSDRTPREQYF
TRBJ1-1,TRBV7-2,CASTLGGLEAFF
TRBJ2-1,TRBV24-1,CATSDLDGYNEQFF
TRBJ1-2,TRBV6-5,CASVRGDYGYTF
TRBJ1-2,TRBV7-9,CASSLESGDGYTF